Included here is one TCR beta chain sequence, with context. The sample belongs to a study of technical replicates of blood from a few donors. Data came from immunoSEQ multiplex PCR; TCRdb stores just in-frame clones and leaves some out. The table includes around 60,000 clones, approximately 86% detected once. Germline CDR1 MNHEY, CDR2 SMNVEV (reference sequence). CDR3 size: 13 residues. Between the trimmed V and J ends, which lost 6 bases and 0 bases, there was a span of 8 bases. The specimen was PBMCs. The rearrangement links TRBV27 to TRBJ1-2; tentative D call: TRBD1 (5 bases). The sequence was obtained from a human donor in good health. Some clones in this sample may be carry-over from other donors' samples. This chain's CDR3 is CASSLQANYGYTF. The CDR3 DNA reads TGTGCCAGCAGCTTACAGGCTAACTATGGCTACACCTTC.